This T cell receptor beta chain was retrieved from a study of cytomegalovirus exposure and HLA in healthy donors. Study findings and constraints: TCR beta sequences reportedly predicted most subjects' HLA-A and HLA-B alleles accurately.

The CDR3 is 15 residues long. CDR1 is SGHNT, CDR2 YYREEE, per germline (reference sequence). Trimming removed 7 bases from V and 5 bases from J; junction bases left unmatched: 10. PCR employed 60 Vbeta and 13 Jbeta primers. Measured with immunoSEQ multiplex PCR; TCRdb has only the in-frame clones, and not every one. The profile shows hundreds of thousands of clones, around 80% of them singletons. Comment on this clone: Its specificity is not known.

The chain recombines TRBV5-4 with TRBJ2-2; 8 positions match TRBD1. The TCR comes from a boy younger than 18 in good health and CMV-seronegative. The sample taken for sequencing was PBMCs. This CDR3 is CASQDPGGGTGELFF. The DNA for the CDR3 is TGTGCCAGCCAAGACCCAGGGGGCGGGACCGGGGAGCTGTTTTTT.